This is a list of T cell receptor beta chains from one sample in a study of CD8+CD57+ T cells in acquired aplastic anemia. Each CDR3 protein is one row after TCRdb ran MiXCR on the reads. The sample carries some 170,000 distinct CDR3 sequences, roughly 63% recorded once. The sample taken for sequencing was sorted CD4+, CD8+, or CD8+CD57+ T cells (not recorded which) from PBMCs. The receptors originated from a human donor with aplastic anemia. The CDR3 runs from the conserved cysteine through the conserved F or W. Each record gives: D gene, J gene, clone size, V gene, CDR3 DNA, CDR3 protein. D genes are given only for firm matches. Not every row has a clone size; where given, it reads once, few, many or a size class.

D gene: TRBD1
J gene: TRBJ2-3
clone size: few
V gene: TRBV7-3
CDR3 DNA: TGTGCCAGCAGGTCTACCGGGACAGCCCTTGTGGGTACGCAGTATTTT
CDR3 protein: CASRSTGTALVGTQYF

D gene: NA
J gene: TRBJ2-7
clone size: NA
V gene: TRBV29-1
CDR3 DNA: TGCAGCGTTGGTCCGGGGGACAGCCTCTACGAGCAGTACTTC
CDR3 protein: CSVGPGDSLYEQYF

D gene: NA
J gene: TRBJ2-7
clone size: few
V gene: TRBV7-2
CDR3 DNA: TGTGCCAGCAGCCAGCGACGGGGCGAGCAGTACTTC
CDR3 protein: CASSQRRGEQYF

D gene: NA
J gene: TRBJ1-2
clone size: many
V gene: TRBV24-1
CDR3 DNA: TGTGCCACCAGTGATTTCTCAGGGAGTGGCTACACCTTC
CDR3 protein: CATSDFSGSGYTF

D gene: TRBD1
J gene: TRBJ1-4
clone size: NA
V gene: TRBV20-1
CDR3 DNA: TGCAGTGCTACCCGGGACAGTAATGAAAAACTGTTTTTT
CDR3 protein: CSATRDSNEKLFF

D gene: NA
J gene: TRBJ2-7
clone size: once
V gene: TRBV2
CDR3 DNA: TGTGCCAGCATCGGGGGGCCCTCCTACGAGCAGTACTTC
CDR3 protein: CASIGGPSYEQYF

D gene: NA
J gene: TRBJ1-1
clone size: many
V gene: TRBV5-6
CDR3 DNA: TGTGCCAGCAGCTTGTGGGGGGGGAACACTGAAGCTTTCTTT
CDR3 protein: CASSLWGGNTEAFF

D gene: NA
J gene: TRBJ1-1
clone size: NA
V gene: TRBV5-8
CDR3 DNA: TGTGCCAGCAGCTTGGGAGGGTGGGACACTGAAGCTTTCTTT
CDR3 protein: CASSLGGWDTEAFF

D gene: NA
J gene: TRBJ2-3
clone size: NA
V gene: TRBV20-1
CDR3 DNA: TGCAGTGCGAGGAAAGCAACAGGCACAGATACGCAGTATTTT
CDR3 protein: CSARKATGTDTQYF

D gene: TRBD1
J gene: TRBJ2-7
clone size: few
V gene: TRBV20-1
CDR3 DNA: TGCAGTGCCGACCACACAGGGGGGACGCAGTACTTC
CDR3 protein: CSADHTGGTQYF

D gene: NA
J gene: TRBJ2-7
clone size: NA
V gene: TRBV24-1
CDR3 DNA: TGTGCCACCAGTGATTTAGCAGTCTCCTACGAGCAGTACTTC
CDR3 protein: CATSDLAVSYEQYF

D gene: NA
J gene: TRBJ1-6
clone size: NA
V gene: TRBV20-1
CDR3 DNA: TGCAGTGCCACGGACAGCCATAATTCACCCCTCCACTTT
CDR3 protein: CSATDSHNSPLHF

D gene: NA
J gene: TRBJ2-3
clone size: many
V gene: TRBV7-9
CDR3 DNA: TGTGCCAGCAGCCGGCGGGGTTCCGCTAGCACAGATACGCAGTATTTT
CDR3 protein: CASSRRGSASTDTQYF

D gene: NA
J gene: TRBJ1-1
clone size: many
V gene: TRBV5-1
CDR3 DNA: TGCGCCAGCAGCCCAAAGCCCGATGTCGTGAACACTGAAGCTTTCTTT
CDR3 protein: CASSPKPDVVNTEAFF

D gene: NA
J gene: TRBJ2-7
clone size: NA
V gene: TRBV29-1
CDR3 DNA: TGCAGCGTTGGGAGGGGTTACGAGCAGTACTTC
CDR3 protein: CSVGRGYEQYF

D gene: TRBD2
J gene: TRBJ2-7
clone size: NA
V gene: TRBV10-3
CDR3 DNA: TGTGCCATCAGGGGTGGAATAGCGGGAACGGGAGAGCAGTACTTC
CDR3 protein: CAIRGGIAGTGEQYF

D gene: NA
J gene: TRBJ2-2
clone size: NA
V gene: TRBV7-3
CDR3 DNA: TGTGCCAGCAGCTTAAACGGGGGATCGAACACCGGGGAGCTGTTTTTT
CDR3 protein: CASSLNGGSNTGELFF

D gene: NA
J gene: TRBJ1-3
clone size: NA
V gene: TRBV9
CDR3 DNA: TGTGCCAGCAGCCCAGGAGACACCTCTGGAAACACCATATATTTT
CDR3 protein: CASSPGDTSGNTIYF

D gene: TRBD1
J gene: TRBJ1-2
clone size: NA
V gene: TRBV19
CDR3 DNA: TGTGCCAGTAGAGGCGTACAGGGGGCTTGTGGCTACACCTTC
CDR3 protein: CASRGVQGACGYTF

D gene: NA
J gene: TRBJ1-1
clone size: once
V gene: TRBV4-1
CDR3 DNA: TGCGCCAGCAGCCAAGTGAAGGAAATCACTGAAGCTTTCTTT
CDR3 protein: CASSQVKEITEAFF

D gene: TRBD1
J gene: TRBJ1-2
clone size: NA
V gene: TRBV12-3/TRBV12-4
CDR3 DNA: TGTGCCAGCGGGACAGGGGATGGCTACACCTTC
CDR3 protein: CASGTGDGYTF

D gene: NA
J gene: TRBJ2-3
clone size: NA
V gene: TRBV15
CDR3 DNA: TGTGCCACCAGCAGAGGGACTCAAGCTAGCACAGATACGCAGTATTTT
CDR3 protein: CATSRGTQASTDTQYF

D gene: TRBD2
J gene: TRBJ2-7
clone size: few
V gene: TRBV29-1
CDR3 DNA: TGCAGCGTTAAGAGCGGGAGGGAGTACGAGCAGTACTTC
CDR3 protein: CSVKSGREYEQYF

D gene: TRBD1
J gene: TRBJ2-7
clone size: once
V gene: TRBV15
CDR3 DNA: TGTGCCACCAGCGTCCGGTCCGGGACAGGGATTTACGAGCAGTACTTC
CDR3 protein: CATSVRSGTGIYEQYF

D gene: NA
J gene: TRBJ1-5
clone size: many
V gene: TRBV19
CDR3 DNA: TGTGCCAGTAGTATTTCGGGGATCGGTGCACAGCCCCAGCATTTT
CDR3 protein: CASSISGIGAQPQHF